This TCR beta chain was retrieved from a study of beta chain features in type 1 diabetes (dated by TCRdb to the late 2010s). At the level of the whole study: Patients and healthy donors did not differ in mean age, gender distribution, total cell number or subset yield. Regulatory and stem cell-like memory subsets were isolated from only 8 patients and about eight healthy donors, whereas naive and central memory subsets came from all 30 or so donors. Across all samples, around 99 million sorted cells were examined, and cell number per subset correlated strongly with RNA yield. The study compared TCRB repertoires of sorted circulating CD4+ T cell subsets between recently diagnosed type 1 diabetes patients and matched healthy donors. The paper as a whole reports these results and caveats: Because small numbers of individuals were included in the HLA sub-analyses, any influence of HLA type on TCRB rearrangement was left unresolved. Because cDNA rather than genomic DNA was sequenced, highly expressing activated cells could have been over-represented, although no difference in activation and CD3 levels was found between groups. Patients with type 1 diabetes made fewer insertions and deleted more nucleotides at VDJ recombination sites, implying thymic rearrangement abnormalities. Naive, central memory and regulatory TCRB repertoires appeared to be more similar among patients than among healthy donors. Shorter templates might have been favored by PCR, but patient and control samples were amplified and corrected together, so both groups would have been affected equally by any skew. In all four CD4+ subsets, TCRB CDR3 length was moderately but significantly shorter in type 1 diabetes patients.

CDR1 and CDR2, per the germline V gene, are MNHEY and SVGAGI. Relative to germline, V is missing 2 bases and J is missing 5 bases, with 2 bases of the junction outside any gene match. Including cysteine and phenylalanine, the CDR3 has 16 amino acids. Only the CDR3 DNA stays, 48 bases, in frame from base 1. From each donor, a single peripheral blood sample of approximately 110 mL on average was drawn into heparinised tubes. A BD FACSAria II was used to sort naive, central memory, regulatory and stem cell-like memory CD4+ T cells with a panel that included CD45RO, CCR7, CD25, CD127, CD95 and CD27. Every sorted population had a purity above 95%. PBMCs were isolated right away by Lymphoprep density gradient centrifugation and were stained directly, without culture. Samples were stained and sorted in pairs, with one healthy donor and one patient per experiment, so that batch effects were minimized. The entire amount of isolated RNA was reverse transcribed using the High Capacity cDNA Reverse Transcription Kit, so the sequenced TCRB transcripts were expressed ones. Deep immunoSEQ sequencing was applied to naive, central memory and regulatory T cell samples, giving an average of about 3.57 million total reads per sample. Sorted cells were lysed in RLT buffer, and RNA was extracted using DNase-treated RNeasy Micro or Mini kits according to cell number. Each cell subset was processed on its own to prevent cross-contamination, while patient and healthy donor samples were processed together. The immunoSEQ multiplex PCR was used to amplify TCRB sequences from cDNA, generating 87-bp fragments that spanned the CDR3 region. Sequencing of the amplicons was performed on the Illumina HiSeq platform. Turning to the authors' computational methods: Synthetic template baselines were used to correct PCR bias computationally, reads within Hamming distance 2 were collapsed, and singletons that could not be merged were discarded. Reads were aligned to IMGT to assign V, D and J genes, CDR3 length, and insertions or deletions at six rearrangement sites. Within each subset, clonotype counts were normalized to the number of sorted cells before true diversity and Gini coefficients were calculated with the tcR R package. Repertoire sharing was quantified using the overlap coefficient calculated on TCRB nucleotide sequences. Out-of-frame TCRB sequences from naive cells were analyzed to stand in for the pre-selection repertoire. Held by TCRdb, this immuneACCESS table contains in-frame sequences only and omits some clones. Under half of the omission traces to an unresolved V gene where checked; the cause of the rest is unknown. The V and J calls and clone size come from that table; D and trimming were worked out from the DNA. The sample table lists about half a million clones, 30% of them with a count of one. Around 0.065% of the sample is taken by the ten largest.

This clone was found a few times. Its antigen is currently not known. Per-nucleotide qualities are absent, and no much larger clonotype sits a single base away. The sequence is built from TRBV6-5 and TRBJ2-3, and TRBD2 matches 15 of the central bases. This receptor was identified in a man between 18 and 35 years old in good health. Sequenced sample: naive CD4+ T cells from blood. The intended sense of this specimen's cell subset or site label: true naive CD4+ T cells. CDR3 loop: CASSYGLAGGLDTQYF. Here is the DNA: TGTGCCAGCAGTTACGGACTAGCGGGAGGGTTAGATACGCAGTATTTT.